These 25 T cell receptor beta chains were sequenced from one sample in a study of post-analysis software for immune sequencing data. Study findings and constraints: Five TRBV segments, TRBV5-6, TRBV5-1 and TRBV20-1 among them, were found more frequent in patients than controls.

Included in the TCR beta cDNA libraries were unique molecular identifiers. TCRdb re-called the PCR reads through MiXCR, storing one row per CDR3 protein. The data hold roughly 870,000 distinct CDR3 sequences, with roughly half observed a single time. No antigens are known for them. Sequencing was done on a sample of blood. Receptors originate from a girl aged 5 to 17 with multiple sclerosis.

The rearrangement links TRBV27 to TRBJ1-2, with 8 bases identical to TRBD1. J gave up 4 bases and V 6 bases, and 13 bases lay outside the gene matches. This CDR3 comprises 16 residues. CDR1 and CDR2 (germline): MNHEY, SMNVEV (reference sequence). The CDR3 DNA sequence: TGTGCCAGCAGCGCCCAAGGACAGGGCCTCGGCTATGGCTACACCTTC. This gives the protein CASSAQGQGLGYGYTF.

This clonotype was found a few times. The chain has TRBV6-4 and TRBJ2-7; D remains unclear. The germline CDR1 and CDR2 sequences are MRHNA and SNTAGT. This CDR3 spans 12 amino acids. V was pared by 3 bases and J by 3 bases, with 6 bases between. CDR3 amino acids: CASSEKFYEQYF. CDR3 bases: TGTGCCAGCAGTGAAAAGTTCTACGAGCAGTACTTC.

V usage is TRBV7-2 and J usage is TRBJ2-1; the D gene is possibly TRBD1 (5 bases). Trimming removed 8 bases from V and 2 bases from J, with 16 bases in between. Germline V lookup: CDR1 SGHTA, CDR2 FQGNSA. CDR3 length: 15 residues. In nucleotides, the CDR3 is TGTGCCAGCGGCCTAGACAGAAATACCTACAATGAGCAGTTCTTC. Protein: CASGLDRNTYNEQFF.

This clonotype was seen only once. The chain carries TRBV3-1 and TRBJ2-3; possible D gene TRBD2, 5 bases. The V end lost 2 bases, the J end lost 0 bases, and 15 bases lay between the germline ends. This CDR3 has 17 residues. CDR1 is LGHDT and CDR2 is YNNKEL in the germline V gene (reference sequence). CDR3 in DNA: TGTGCCAGCAGCCAACGTCTAACTGGGAGCAGCACAGATACGCAGTATTTT. Its translation is CASSQRLTGSSTDTQYF.

This clonotype occurred a few times. The chain is built from TRBV6-5 and TRBJ2-7; D gene unclear. CDR1 is MNHEY and CDR2 is SVGAGI in the germline V gene. The length of the CDR3 is 12 residues. Trimming removed 6 bases at V and 6 bases at J, with 12 bases between. CDR3 in amino acids: CASSRPHLEQYF. In nucleotides, the CDR3 is TGTGCCAGCAGCCGCCCCCATCTCGAGCAGTACTTC.

This chain's CDR3 is CASSGTSGGAPTGELFF. Written as DNA, the CDR3 is TGTGCCAGCAGCGGGACTAGCGGGGGGGCACCCACCGGGGAGCTGTTTTTT. This sequence joins TRBV2 and TRBJ2-2; TRBD2 matches 16 bases. Germline V CDR1 and CDR2: SNHLY, FYNNEI. The CDR3 is 17 residues long. V gave up 6 bases and J gave up 4 bases; unmatched junction bases: 5.

This clonotype was recorded a few times. V gene TRBV7-6 combines with J gene TRBJ2-1; D is uncertain. The V gene lost 6 bases and the J gene lost 7 bases, with 13 bases spanning the gap. There are 13 residues in the CDR3. Per the germline V gene, CDR1 is SGHVS and CDR2 is FNYEAQ. The CDR3 loop is CASRRLSENEQFF. CDR3 bases: TGTGCCAGCAGACGCCTCTCGGAAAATGAGCAGTTCTTC.

The chain carries TRBV7-9 and TRBJ2-3; perhaps TRBD2 as D (5 bases). V lost 0 bases, J lost 2 bases, and 18 bases lay in between. The CDR3 consists of 18 residues. Germline V gives CDR1 SEHNR, CDR2 FQNEAQ (reference sequence). The CDR3 here is CASSLARSPMRATDTQYF. CDR3 nucleotide sequence: TGTGCCAGCAGCTTAGCGAGGTCCCCGATGAGGGCCACAGATACGCAGTATTTT.

V is TRBV5-1 and J is TRBJ2-5; D gene unclear. This CDR3 contains 13 residues. Germline V gene lookup returns CDR1 SGHRS and CDR2 YFSETQ. V lost 5 bases to trimming and J lost 9 bases, with 17 bases between them. The CDR3 region is CASRPVGVGPQYF. CDR3 DNA: TGCGCCAGCAGACCTGTGGGCGTCGGCCCCCAGTACTTC. The full variable domain, completed using reference TRBV5-1 and TRBJ2-5, is KAGVTQTPRYLIKTRGQQVTLSCSPISGHRSVSWYQQTPGQGLQFLFEYFSETQRNKGNFPGRFSGRQFSNSRSEMNVSTLELGDSALYLCASRPVGVGPQYFGPGTRLLVL.

This chain joins TRBV29-1 and TRBJ2-7, with a tentative D call TRBD1 (5 bases). CDR3 size: 13 residues. The germline V gene encodes CDR1 SQVTM and CDR2 ANQGSEA. Between the trimmed V and J ends, which lost 7 bases and 7 bases, there was a span of 20 bases. Here the CDR3 DNA reads TGCAGCGCCCCTAGGACAACTTACAATGAGCAGTACTTC. It encodes CSAPRTTYNEQYF.

The chain joins TRBV11-3 to TRBJ2-5; D is ambiguous. The germline V gene has CDR1 SGHNT and CDR2 YENEEA. Trimming shortened V by 2 bases and J by 1 base, and 11 bases separated the two germline ends. CDR3 size: 15 residues. For the CDR3, the DNA is TGTGCCAGCAGCTTAAGTAGGGTTGGCCAAGAGACCCAGTACTTC. Translation gives CASSLSRVGQETQYF.

This chain links TRBV20-1 with TRBJ2-3; 11 bases agree with TRBD2. The ends lost 0 bases at V and 3 bases at J; junction bases unmatched: 2. CDR1 is DFQATT, CDR2 SNEGSKA, per germline (reference sequence). The CDR3 is made up of 15 amino acids. DNA for the CDR3: TGCAGTGCTAGAGACCCTAGCGGGGGGACAGATACGCAGTATTTT. Amino acids: CSARDPSGGTDTQYF.

This clonotype turned up a few times. This sequence joins TRBV5-1 and TRBJ2-7; unclear D gene. Germline CDR1 is SGHRS and CDR2 is YFSETQ. This CDR3 comprises 15 residues. V was cut by 0 bases and J by 2 bases, with 12 bases left in between. The CDR3 sequence: CASSLAGSSTYEQYF. The CDR3 DNA follows: TGCGCCAGCAGCTTGGCAGGCAGTTCGACCTACGAGCAGTACTTC.

The rearrangement joins TRBV10-3 to TRBJ1-4, with a tentative D call TRBD1 (5 bases). The CDR3 is 15 residues long. V gave up 4 bases and J gave up 8 bases, with 17 bases separating them. Germline V gives CDR1 ENHRY, CDR2 SYGVKD. The CDR3 DNA follows: TGTGCCATCAGTGGTTCGGCAGGGTTAGGCGAAAAACTGTTTTTT. Translation gives CAISGSAGLGEKLFF.

The table lists this clonotype with a few counts. V usage is TRBV20-1 and J usage is TRBJ2-5, with D possibly TRBD1 on 5 matching bases. Trimming removed 5 bases from V and 5 bases from J, with 27 bases in between. Germline assignment: CDR1 DFQATT and CDR2 SNEGSKA (reference sequence). CDR3 length: 17 amino acids. The CDR3 is CSAGRLEKGLVRETQYF. The DNA of the CDR3 is TGCAGTGCTGGACGCCTCGAAAAGGGGCTAGTGAGGGAGACCCAGTACTTC.

The gene calls are TRBV6-5 and TRBJ2-3; D perhaps matches TRBD1 (6 bases). The germline V gene encodes CDR1 MNHEY and CDR2 SVGAGI. The CDR3 has 15 residues. Trimming took 4 bases from V and 4 from J, leaving 15 bases between them. The CDR3 sequence: CASSCAVGTPDTQYF. The CDR3 DNA is TGTGCCAGCAGTTGCGCGGTAGGGACACCAGATACGCAGTATTTT.

This clonotype was seen repeatedly, ten times or more. The chain couples TRBV5-1 to TRBJ1-2, with 11 bases fitting TRBD1. Germline trimming cut 6 bases from V and 6 bases from J; bases unmatched to any gene: 10. The CDR3 loop spans 15 amino acids. Germline V gene data show CDR1 as SGHRS and CDR2 as YFSETQ. The CDR3 nucleotides read TGCGCCAGCAAACAGGGACAGGGGGATGTTCATGGCTACACCTTC. Its translation: CASKQGQGDVHGYTF.

This chain links TRBV20-1 with TRBJ2-1; TRBD2 matches at 10 bases. Germline V lookup: CDR1 DFQATT, CDR2 SNEGSKA (reference sequence). V dropped 6 bases and J dropped 12; count of bases not matched to a gene: 5. The CDR3 extends over 11 amino acids. This CDR3 is CSALVAGGQFF. The CDR3 DNA sequence: TGCAGTGCCCTGGTAGCGGGAGGGCAGTTCTTC.

The rearrangement joins TRBV7-6 to TRBJ2-1; 14 positions match TRBD2. The germline V gene has CDR1 SGHVS and CDR2 FNYEAQ. The CDR3 is 21 residues long. Germline trimming cut 5 bases from V and 4 bases from J; bases unmatched to any gene: 19. Here the CDR3 reads CASSPNSRGLAGAGRYNEQFF. DNA of the CDR3: TGTGCCAGCAGCCCAAACTCCAGGGGACTAGCGGGAGCCGGGAGATACAATGAGCAGTTCTTC.

This chain links TRBV5-5 with TRBJ2-1, with D possibly matching TRBD1 (6 bases). V was cut by 3 bases and J by 7 bases, with 17 bases left in between. The CDR3 extends over 15 amino acids. CDR1 is SGHKS and CDR2 is YYEKEE in the germline V gene (reference sequence). The CDR3 here is CASSSGTLSNNEQFF. In DNA form, the CDR3 reads TGTGCCAGCAGCTCCGGGACACTGTCTAATAATGAGCAGTTCTTC.

This clonotype was seen once. The V and J genes are TRBV7-6 and TRBJ2-7, with D tentatively TRBD2 (6 bases). The V end lost 1 base, the J end lost 3 bases, and 19 bases lay between the germline ends. The CDR3 is made up of 17 amino acids. Per the germline V gene, CDR1 is SGHVS and CDR2 is FNYEAQ. The CDR3 protein is CASSLVPGGASFYEQYF. The CDR3, as DNA: TGTGCCAGCAGCTTAGTGCCCGGGGGTGCCAGCTTCTACGAGCAGTACTTC.

The rearrangement links TRBV14 to TRBJ2-5; 14 nucleotides match TRBD2. The DNA end is a closer match to TRBJ2-7, so the J assignment may be wrong. Germline loops: CDR1 SGHDN, CDR2 FVKESK. This CDR3 is 17 amino acids long. CDR3 DNA: TGTGCCAGCAGCCGACCCCCTGGGACTAGCGGGAGCTACGAGCAGTACTTC. This codes for CASSRPPGTSGSYEQYF.

In its sample, this clonotype was seen a few times. The chain employs TRBV5-1 and TRBJ1-1, with D perhaps TRBD1 (5 bases). V was shortened by 0 bases and J by 5 bases, with 17 bases between the two germline ends. The CDR3 has 16 residues. The germline V gene encodes CDR1 SGHRS and CDR2 YFSETQ. The CDR3 bases are TGCGCCAGCAGCTTGGTTGGGGGGGGAACTCGAACTGAAGCTTTCTTT. Residues: CASSLVGGGTRTEAFF.

The chain is built from TRBV20-1 and TRBJ2-1; 8 nucleotides align to TRBD2. J lost 0 bases, V lost 6 bases, and 13 bases had no gene match. The CDR3 totals 17 residues. The germline CDR1 and CDR2 sequences are DFQATT and SNEGSKA (reference sequence). CDR3 region: CSAKREMLGISYNEQFF. DNA for the CDR3: TGCAGTGCCAAGCGGGAGATGTTAGGAATCTCCTACAATGAGCAGTTCTTC.

This clonotype has just a few counts. The chain carries TRBV5-1 and TRBJ2-6, with 7 positions matching TRBD1. V lost 3 bases and J lost 2; bases outside the gene matches: 2. The CDR3 is 15 residues long. Per the germline V gene, CDR1 is SGHRS and CDR2 is YFSETQ. The chain's CDR3 is CASSSGTAGANVLTF. In DNA form, the CDR3 reads TGCGCCAGCAGCTCCGGGACAGCTGGGGCCAACGTCCTGACTTTC.